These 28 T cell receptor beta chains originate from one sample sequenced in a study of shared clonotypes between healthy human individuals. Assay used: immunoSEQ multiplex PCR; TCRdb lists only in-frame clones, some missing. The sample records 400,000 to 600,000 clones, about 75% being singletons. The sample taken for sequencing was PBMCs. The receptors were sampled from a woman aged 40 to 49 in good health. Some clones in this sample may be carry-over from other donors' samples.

CDR3 residues: CASSQGLDSQGAFF. In nucleotides, the CDR3 is TGTGCCAGCAGCCAAGGCCTGGACAGCCAGGGGGCTTTCTTT. The genes are TRBV7-9 and TRBJ1-1; TRBD1 might be the D (6 bases). The V gene's germline CDR1 is SEHNR and CDR2 FQNEAQ (reference sequence). This CDR3 has 14 residues. V was pared by 5 bases and J by 11 bases, with 21 bases between.

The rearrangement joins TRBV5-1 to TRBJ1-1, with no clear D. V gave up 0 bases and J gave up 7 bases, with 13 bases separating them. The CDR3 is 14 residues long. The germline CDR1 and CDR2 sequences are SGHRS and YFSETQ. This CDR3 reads CASSLGPPLGEAFF. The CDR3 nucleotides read TGCGCCAGCAGCTTGGGTCCCCCTTTGGGTGAAGCTTTCTTT.

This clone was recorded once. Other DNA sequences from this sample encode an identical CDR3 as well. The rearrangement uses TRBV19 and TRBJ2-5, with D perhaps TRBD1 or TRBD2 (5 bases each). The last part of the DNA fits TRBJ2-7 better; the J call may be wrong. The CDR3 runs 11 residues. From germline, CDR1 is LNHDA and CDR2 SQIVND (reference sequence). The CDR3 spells CASDGGYEQYF. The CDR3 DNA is TGTGCCAGCGATGGGGGCTACGAGCAGTACTTC.

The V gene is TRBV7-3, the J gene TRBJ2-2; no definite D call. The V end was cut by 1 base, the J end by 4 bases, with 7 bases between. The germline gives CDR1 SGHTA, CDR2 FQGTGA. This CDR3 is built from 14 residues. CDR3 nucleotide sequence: TGTGCCAGCAGCTTAATCTGGACCACCGGGGAGCTGTTTTTT. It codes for CASSLIWTTGELFF.

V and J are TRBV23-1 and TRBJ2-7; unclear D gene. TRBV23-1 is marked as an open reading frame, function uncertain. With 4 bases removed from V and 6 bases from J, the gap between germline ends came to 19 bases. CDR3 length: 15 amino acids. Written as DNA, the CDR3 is TGCGCCAGCAGTCTCTCGGACCGAGGCCAGTCCGAGCAGTACTTC. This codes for CASSLSDRGQSEQYF.

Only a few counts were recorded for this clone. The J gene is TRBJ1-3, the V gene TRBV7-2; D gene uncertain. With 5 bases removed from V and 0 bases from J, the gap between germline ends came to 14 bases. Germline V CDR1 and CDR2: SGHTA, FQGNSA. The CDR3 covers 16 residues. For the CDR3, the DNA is TGTGCCAGCAGCCCCGGAGGGCTGAGCTCTGGAAACACCATATATTTT. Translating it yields CASSPGGLSSGNTIYF.

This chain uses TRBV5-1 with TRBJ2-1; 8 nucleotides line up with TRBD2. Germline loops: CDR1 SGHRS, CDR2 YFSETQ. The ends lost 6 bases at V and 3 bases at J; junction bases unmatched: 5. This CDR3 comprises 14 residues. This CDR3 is CASNPGGGYNEQFF. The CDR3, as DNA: TGCGCCAGCAATCCGGGAGGGGGCTACAATGAGCAGTTCTTC. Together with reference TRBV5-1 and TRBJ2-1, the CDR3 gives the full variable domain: KAGVTQTPRYLIKTRGQQVTLSCSPISGHRSVSWYQQTPGQGLQFLFEYFSETQRNKGNFPGRFSGRQFSNSRSEMNVSTLELGDSALYLCASNPGGGYNEQFFGPGTRLTVL.

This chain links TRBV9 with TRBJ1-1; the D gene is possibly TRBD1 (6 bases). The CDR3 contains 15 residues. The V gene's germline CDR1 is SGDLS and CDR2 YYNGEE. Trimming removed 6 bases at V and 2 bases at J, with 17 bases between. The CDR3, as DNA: TGTGCCAGCAACCCGAGGGGGACACTAAACACTGAAGCTTTCTTT. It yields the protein CASNPRGTLNTEAFF.

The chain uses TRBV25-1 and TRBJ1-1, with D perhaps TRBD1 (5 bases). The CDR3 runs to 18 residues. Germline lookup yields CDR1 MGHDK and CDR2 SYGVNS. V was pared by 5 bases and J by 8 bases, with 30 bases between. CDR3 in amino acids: CASSPGRGRGLSTEEAFF. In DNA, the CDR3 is TGTGCCAGCAGTCCCGGACGGGGAAGGGGTTTGTCAACCGAAGAAGCTTTCTTT.

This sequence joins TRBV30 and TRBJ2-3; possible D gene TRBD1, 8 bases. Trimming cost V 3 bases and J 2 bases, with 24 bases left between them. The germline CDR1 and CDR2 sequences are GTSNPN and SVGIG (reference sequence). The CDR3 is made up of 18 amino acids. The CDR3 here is CAWRGTGGVILHTDTQYF. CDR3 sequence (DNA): TGTGCCTGGAGAGGAACAGGGGGGGTCATCCTCCACACAGATACGCAGTATTTT.

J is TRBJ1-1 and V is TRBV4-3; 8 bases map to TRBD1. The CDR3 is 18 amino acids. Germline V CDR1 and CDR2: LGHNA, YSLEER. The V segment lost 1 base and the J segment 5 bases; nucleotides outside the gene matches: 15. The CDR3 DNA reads TGCGCCAGCAGCCAAGTGGTCCCAGGGGGCGATTTGACGACTGAAGCTTTCTTT. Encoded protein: CASSQVVPGGDLTTEAFF.

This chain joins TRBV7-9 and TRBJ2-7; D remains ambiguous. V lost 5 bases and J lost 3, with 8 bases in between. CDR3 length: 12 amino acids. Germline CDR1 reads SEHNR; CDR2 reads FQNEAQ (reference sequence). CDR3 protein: CASSRTNYEQYF. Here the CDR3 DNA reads TGTGCCAGCAGCCGGACCAACTACGAGCAGTACTTC.

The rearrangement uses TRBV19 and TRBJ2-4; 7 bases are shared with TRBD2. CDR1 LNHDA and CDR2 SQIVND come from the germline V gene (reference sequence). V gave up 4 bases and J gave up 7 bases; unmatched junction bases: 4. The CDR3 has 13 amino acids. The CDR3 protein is CASSSRGVNIQYF. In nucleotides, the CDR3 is TGTGCCAGTAGTAGCCGGGGGGTTAACATTCAGTACTTC.

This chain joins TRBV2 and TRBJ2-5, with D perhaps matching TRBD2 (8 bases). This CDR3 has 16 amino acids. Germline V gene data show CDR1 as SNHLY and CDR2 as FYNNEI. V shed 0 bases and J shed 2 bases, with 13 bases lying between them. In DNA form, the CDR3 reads TGTGCCAGCAGTGAAGCTATAGCGGGACAGCAAGAGACCCAGTACTTC. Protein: CASSEAIAGQQETQYF. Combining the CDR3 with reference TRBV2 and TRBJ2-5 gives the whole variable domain EPEVTQTPSHQVTQMGQEVILRCVPISNHLYFYWYRQILGQKVEFLVSFYNNEISEKSEIFDDQFSVERPDGSNFTLKIRSTKLEDSAMYFCASSEAIAGQQETQYFGPGTRLLVL.

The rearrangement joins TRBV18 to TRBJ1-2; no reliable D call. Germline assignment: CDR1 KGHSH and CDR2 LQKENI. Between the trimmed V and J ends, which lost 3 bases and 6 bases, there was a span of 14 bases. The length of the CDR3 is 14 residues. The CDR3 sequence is CASSPENEYDGYTF. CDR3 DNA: TGTGCCAGCTCACCCGAGAACGAGTACGATGGCTACACCTTC.

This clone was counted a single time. In nucleotides, the CDR3 is TGTGCCAGCAGCCCTAGGGTGGGACAGACCAATGAGCAGTTCTTC. This encodes CASSPRVGQTNEQFF. The rearrangement uses TRBV7-3 and TRBJ2-1; 7 bases are a match to TRBD1. CDR1 SGHTA and CDR2 FQGTGA come from the germline V gene. V gave up 5 bases and J gave up 6 bases; unmatched junction bases: 10. The CDR3 is 15 amino acids.

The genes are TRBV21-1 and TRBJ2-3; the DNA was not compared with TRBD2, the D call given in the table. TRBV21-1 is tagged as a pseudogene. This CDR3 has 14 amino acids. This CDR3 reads CASSKIERVDTQYF. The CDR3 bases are TGTGCCAGCAGCAAGATCGAGAGGGTAGATACGCAGTATTTT.

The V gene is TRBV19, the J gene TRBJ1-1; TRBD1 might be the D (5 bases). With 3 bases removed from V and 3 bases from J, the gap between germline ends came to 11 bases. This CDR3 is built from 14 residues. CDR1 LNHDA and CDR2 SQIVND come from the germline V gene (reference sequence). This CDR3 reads CASSMPRADTEAFF. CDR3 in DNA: TGTGCCAGTAGTATGCCCAGGGCGGACACTGAAGCTTTCTTT.

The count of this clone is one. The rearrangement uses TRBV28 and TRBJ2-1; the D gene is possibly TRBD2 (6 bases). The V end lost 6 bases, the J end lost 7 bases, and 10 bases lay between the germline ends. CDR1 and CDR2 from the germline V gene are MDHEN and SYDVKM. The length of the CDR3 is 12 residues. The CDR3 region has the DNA TGTGCCAGCAGCGAGGCGGGGAATGAGCAGTTCTTC. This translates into CASSEAGNEQFF.

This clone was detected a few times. The CDR3 DNA sequence: TGTGCCAGCAGAGCCAGAGGGCGGGAGGGAGACCAAGAGACCCAGTACTTC. Protein sequence: CASRARGREGDQETQYF. The chain is built from TRBV28 and TRBJ2-5, with 9 nucleotides matching TRBD2. This CDR3 spans 17 amino acids. Trimming at V came to 6 bases and at J to 0 bases, leaving 11 bases not matched to a gene. Germline V lookup: CDR1 MDHEN, CDR2 SYDVKM.

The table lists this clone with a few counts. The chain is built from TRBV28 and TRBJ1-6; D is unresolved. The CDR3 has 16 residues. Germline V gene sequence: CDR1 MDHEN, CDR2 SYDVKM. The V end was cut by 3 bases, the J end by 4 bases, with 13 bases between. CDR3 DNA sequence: TGTGCCAGCAGTTTTCGACGGGGTCTTTATAATTCACCCCTCCACTTT. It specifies CASSFRRGLYNSPLHF.

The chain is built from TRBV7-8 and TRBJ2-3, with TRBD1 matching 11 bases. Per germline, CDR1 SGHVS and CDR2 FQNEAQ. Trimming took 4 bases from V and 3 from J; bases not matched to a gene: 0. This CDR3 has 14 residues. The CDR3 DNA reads TGTGCCAGCAGCTGGGACAGGGGGACAGATACGCAGTATTTT. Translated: CASSWDRGTDTQYF.

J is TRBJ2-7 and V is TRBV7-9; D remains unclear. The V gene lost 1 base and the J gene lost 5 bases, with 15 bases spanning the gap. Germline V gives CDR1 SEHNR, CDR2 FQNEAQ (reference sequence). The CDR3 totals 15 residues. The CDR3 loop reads CASSLGVGVLDEQYF. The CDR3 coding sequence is TGTGCCAGCAGCTTAGGTGTTGGGGTTCTCGACGAGCAGTACTTC.

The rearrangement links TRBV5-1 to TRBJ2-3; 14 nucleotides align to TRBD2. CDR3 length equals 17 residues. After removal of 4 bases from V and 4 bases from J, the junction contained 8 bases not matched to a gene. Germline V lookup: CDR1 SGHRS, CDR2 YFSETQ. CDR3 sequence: CASSPLGLAGGSDTQYF. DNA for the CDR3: TGCGCCAGCAGCCCCCTAGGACTAGCGGGAGGATCAGATACGCAGTATTTT. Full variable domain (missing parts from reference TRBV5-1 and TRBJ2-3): KAGVTQTPRYLIKTRGQQVTLSCSPISGHRSVSWYQQTPGQGLQFLFEYFSETQRNKGNFPGRFSGRQFSNSRSEMNVSTLELGDSALYLCASSPLGLAGGSDTQYFGPGTRLTVL.

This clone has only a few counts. CDR3 DNA sequence: TGTGCCAGCAGCCACGCCACCCCTGACAGGGTTCCTGGCTATGGCTACACCTTC. Encoded protein: CASSHATPDRVPGYGYTF. The V gene is TRBV5-5, the J gene TRBJ1-2, with 7 bases fitting TRBD1. The CDR3 loop spans 18 amino acids. Per germline, CDR1 SGHKS and CDR2 YYEKEE (reference sequence). The V segment lost 4 bases and the J segment 4 bases; nucleotides outside the gene matches: 19.

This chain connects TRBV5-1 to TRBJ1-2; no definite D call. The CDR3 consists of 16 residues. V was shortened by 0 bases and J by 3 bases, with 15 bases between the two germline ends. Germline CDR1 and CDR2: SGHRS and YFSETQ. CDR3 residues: CASSLGPSYGDYGYTF. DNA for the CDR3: TGCGCCAGCAGCTTGGGGCCAAGCTACGGGGACTATGGCTACACCTTC.

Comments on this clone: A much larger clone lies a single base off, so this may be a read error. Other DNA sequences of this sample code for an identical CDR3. CDR3 sequence reads: CASSLALNTGELFF. The CDR3 bases are TGCGCCAGCAGCTTGGCCTTGAACACCGGGGAGCTGTTTTTT. The chain carries TRBV5-1 and TRBJ2-2; no definite D call. Per the germline V gene, CDR1 is SGHRS and CDR2 is YFSETQ. The CDR3 has 14 amino acids. V was trimmed by 0 bases and J by 1 base, leaving 4 bases between them.

The CDR3 loop reads CASSYTGFYGYTF. Written as DNA, the CDR3 is TGTGCCAGCAGCTACACAGGGTTCTATGGCTACACCTTC. The chain couples TRBV7-9 to TRBJ1-2; D perhaps matches TRBD1 (6 bases). Germline CDR1 SEHNR, CDR2 FQNEAQ (reference sequence). The CDR3 is 13 residues long. V was trimmed by 4 bases and J by 4 bases, leaving 10 bases between them.